Listed below are T cell receptor beta chains from one sample, sequenced in a study of T cell responses to AZD1222 COVID-19 vaccine. The data were produced by immunoSEQ multiplex PCR, yet TCRdb's version contains in-frame clones alone and is incomplete. This sample yields roughly 140,000 clones, of which less than 95% are seen a single time; 1.5% to 2% belongs to the top ten. The specimen was peripheral blood, collected on day 0 of AZD1222 vaccination. These receptors were collected from an adult in good health. Each CDR3 is given with its conserved first and last residue. A D gene is named only where the DNA matches it firmly. Only part of the rows carry a size: once, few, many, or a class if the clone is expanded.

J	V	size	D	CDR3	DNA
TRBJ2-1	TRBV6-4	few	-	CASSVSSEYNEQFF	TGTGCCAGCAGTGTGAGTAGCGAGTACAATGAGCAGTTCTTC
TRBJ1-5	TRBV6-1	-	-	CASSEGGHSNQPQHF	TGTGCCAGCAGTGAAGGGGGACACAGCAATCAGCCCCAGCATTTT
TRBJ1-1	TRBV10-3	once	-	CAIRARGLNTEAFF	TGTGCCATCAGGGCAAGGGGCCTGAACACTGAAGCTTTCTTT
TRBJ2-5	TRBV24-1	-	-	CATSGASTTQETQYF	TGTGCCACCAGTGGGGCTAGCACAACTCAAGAGACCCAGTACTTC
TRBJ2-7	TRBV19	-	-	CASRPNSGNSPYEQYF	TGTGCCAGTAGGCCCAATAGCGGAAATTCTCCGTACGAGCAGTACTTC
TRBJ1-2	TRBV7-9	-	-	CASGPTASNYGYTF	TGTGCCAGCGGCCCGACGGCATCCAACTATGGCTACACCTTC
TRBJ1-4	TRBV7-6	once	-	CASSPTRGHEKLFF	TGTGCCAGCAGCCCGACGAGGGGTCATGAAAAACTGTTTTTT
TRBJ1-1	TRBV19	-	-	CASSPGQTPNTEAFF	TGTGCCAGTAGTCCCGGACAGACCCCTAACACTGAAGCTTTCTTT
TRBJ1-5	TRBV18	-	TRBD1	CASSPLRTGDNQPQHF	TGTGCCAGCTCACCGCTCCGTACAGGGGACAATCAGCCCCAGCATTTT
TRBJ1-3	TRBV7-2	-	-	CASSPLAGISGNTIYF	TGTGCCAGCAGCCCCTTGGCGGGGATCTCTGGAAACACCATATATTTT
TRBJ1-4	TRBV7-8	-	TRBD1	CASSWTGTEKLFF	TGTGCCAGCAGCTGGACAGGGACTGAAAAACTGTTTTTT
TRBJ1-4	TRBV18	-	-	CASSPPTDFGEKLFF	TGTGCCAGCTCACCCCCGACGGACTTCGGCGAAAAACTGTTTTTT
TRBJ1-2	TRBV7-2	-	-	CASSYAASGKDGYTF	TGTGCCAGCAGCTACGCCGCGTCGGGTAAGGATGGCTACACCTTC
TRBJ2-7	TRBV28	-	-	CASATGLYEQYF	TGTGCCAGTGCAACAGGGCTCTACGAGCAGTACTTC
TRBJ1-5	TRBV20-1	-	-	CSASTGLFSNQPQHF	TGCAGTGCTAGTACAGGGTTATTTAGCAATCAGCCCCAGCATTTT
TRBJ1-6	TRBV4-2	few	-	CASSPSGSSYNSPLHF	TGTGCCAGCAGCCCCTCGGGGAGCTCCTATAATTCACCCCTCCACTTT
TRBJ1-1	TRBV4-3	-	-	CASSHSGAANTEAFF	TGCGCCAGCAGCCACAGCGGCGCGGCGAACACTGAAGCTTTCTTT
TRBJ2-7	TRBV2	once	TRBD2	CASNGAGDFYEQYF	TGTGCCAGCAATGGAGCGGGAGATTTCTACGAGCAGTACTTC
TRBJ2-1	TRBV6-5	-	-	CASQGTYNEQFF	TGTGCCAGCCAAGGGACCTACAATGAGCAGTTCTTC
TRBJ1-6	TRBV6-2/TRBV6-3	-	-	CASSQTGYGVSPLHF	TGTGCCAGCAGTCAGACAGGCTACGGAGTTTCACCCCTCCACTTT
TRBJ1-1	TRBV4-1	few	-	CASSQGNGLNTEAFF	TGCGCCAGCAGCCAAGGGAATGGGTTGAACACTGAAGCTTTCTTT
TRBJ2-2	TRBV11-3	-	TRBD1	CASSLEGGSTGELFF	TGTGCCAGCAGCTTAGAAGGGGGCAGTACCGGGGAGCTGTTTTTT
TRBJ2-7	TRBV5-1	-	TRBD1	CASSLGSTDRAYEQYF	TGCGCCAGCAGCTTGGGGTCTACGGACAGGGCCTACGAGCAGTACTTC
TRBJ1-2	TRBV30	-	TRBD1	CASTGDGYTF	TGTGCCTCGACAGGGGATGGCTACACCTTC